Listed below are T cell receptor beta chains from one sample, sequenced in a study of blood T cell repertoires in COVID-19. Here immunoSEQ multiplex PCR was the method, and the copy in TCRdb shows in-frame clones only, minus some. The top ten hold 2.5% of the sample, which has approximately 210,000 clones, approximately 83% seen once. The sequencing sample was made of peripheral blood. The receptors here all came from a woman aged 40 to 50 with active or convalescent COVID-19. Both conserved end residues are part of each CDR3. A D gene is named only where the DNA matches it firmly.

TRBV7-9,-,TRBJ2-4,13,CASSEGIQNIQYF,TGTGCCAGCAGCGAAGGTATACAGAACATTCAGTACTTC
TRBV30,-,TRBJ1-1,16,CAWSSGFGFLNTEAFF,TGTGCCTGGAGTTCGGGATTCGGCTTCTTGAACACTGAAGCTTTCTTT
TRBV19,TRBD1,TRBJ2-7,15,CASSNPGQGSYEQYF,TGTGCCAGTAGTAACCCGGGACAGGGTTCCTACGAGCAGTACTTC
TRBV6-6,-,TRBJ1-2,14,CASSYSRQLYGYTF,TGTGCCAGCAGTTACTCGAGGCAGCTCTATGGCTACACCTTC
TRBV9,TRBD2,TRBJ2-3,17,CASSAVKRGGSTDTQYF,TGTGCCAGCAGCGCTGTAAAGCGGGGGGGTAGCACAGATACGCAGTATTTT
TRBV11-2,-,TRBJ2-4,17,CASSLDILKRAKNIQYF,TGTGCCAGCAGCTTAGATATCCTTAAGAGAGCCAAAAACATTCAGTACTTC
TRBV2,-,TRBJ2-3,11,CASRRVDTQYF,TGTGCCAGCAGGCGCGTGGATACGCAGTATTTT
TRBV5-4,TRBD1,TRBJ1-1,14,CASTGTGRYSEAFF,TGTGCCAGCACCGGGACAGGACGTTATAGTGAAGCTTTCTTT
TRBV23-1,TRBD1,TRBJ1-1,16,CASGYPRDRLWSKAFF,TGCGCCAGCGGTTACCCTAGGGACAGGTTATGGAGTAAAGCTTTCTTT
TRBV12-5,TRBD1,TRBJ1-1,17,CASGLYTPTGGVSVAFF,TGTGCTAGTGGTTTGTACACCCCGACAGGGGGCGTTTCGGTAGCTTTCTTT